This T cell receptor (beta chain) emerged from a study of blood T cell repertoires in COVID-19. In the study overall: There were acute and convalescent COVID-19 samples, and they came from the United States, Italy and Spain. Sample material is recorded as cDNA or gDNA derived from T cells, B-cell-depleted T cells, or PBMCs.

Per the original methods: Researchers report that nucleated cell counts were estimated from reference gene primer amplification. Produced via immunoSEQ multiplex PCR; TCRdb's table is partial and in-frame only. V, J and clone size are taken as reported in that table, and D and trimming were inferred from the DNA itself. This table holds over 200,000 clones, roughly nine tenths found once. The sequenced sample consisted of peripheral blood. The clonotype originates from a man between 35 and 55 years old with acute or convalescent COVID-19.

The CDR3 region is CASSPGGTPFYSNQPQHF. DNA of the CDR3: TGTGCCAGCAGCCCGGGGGGGACACCATTTTATAGCAATCAGCCCCAGCATTTT. The chain combines TRBV5-4 with TRBJ1-5, with TRBD1 as a possible D gene (6 bases). This CDR3 has 18 residues. Germline V lookup: CDR1 SGHNT, CDR2 YYREEE (reference sequence). The V gene lost 4 bases and the J gene lost 0 bases, with 20 bases spanning the gap.